This paragraph covers one T cell receptor (beta chain) sequence. The antigen is undetermined. These data come from a study of OX40 agonist ivuxolimab in advanced cancers. Study information: The dose of intravenous ivuxolimab that patients received every 2 weeks ranged from 0.01 to 10 mg/kg. General study points: Fewer expanded clones were found on average in CD4+ than in CD8+ T cells. Within 6 weeks, CD4+ and CD8+ blood T cells expanded clonally at 0.1 to 3.0 mg/kg.

Profiling relied on immunoSEQ multiplex PCR, and the TCRdb table lists in-frame clones only, not all of them. The table includes about 70,000 clones, about nine tenths detected once. The CDR3 contains 18 residues. CDR1 is SNHLY, CDR2 FYNNEI, per germline. V was pared by 7 bases and J by 0 bases, with 13 bases of the junction left unmatched. The sequence was obtained from an adult with an advanced solid tumor such as melanoma, head and neck, liver or kidney cancer. The chain couples TRBV2 to TRBJ2-2; 8 positions match TRBD1. This specimen consisted of CD4+ or CD8+ T cells sorted from blood, obtained in a trial of the OX40 agonist ivuxolimab. The CDR3 loop is CASNYNTGGHANTGELFF. CDR3 nucleotide sequence: TGTGCCAGCAATTATAACACAGGGGGACACGCGAACACCGGGGAGCTGTTTTTT.